What follows is one TCR beta chain and its context. As handled by the study authors: Using reference gene primer amplification, nucleated cell counts were estimated. Assay: immunoSEQ multiplex PCR; the TCRdb copy retains only in-frame clones and omits some. For V, J and clone size, that table is used; D and trimming come from the DNA. The sample lists fewer than 200,000 clones; under 85% were seen once. This record comes from a study of blood T cell repertoires in COVID-19. The sequenced sample was peripheral blood. The sequence was obtained from a man between 60 and 75 years old who had recovered from COVID-19.

CDR3: CASGRGLSSYEQYF. As DNA, the CDR3 is TGTGCCAGCGGAAGAGGACTTAGCTCCTACGAGCAGTACTTC. The chain recombines TRBV7-8 with TRBJ2-7; tentatively, D is TRBD2 (5 bases). Germline assignment: CDR1 SGHVS and CDR2 FQNEAQ. The CDR3 loop spans 14 amino acids. V was cut by 8 bases and J by 0 bases, with 14 bases left in between.